A selection of T cell receptor beta chains follows, all from one sample in a study of OX40 agonist ivuxolimab in advanced cancers. Method: immunoSEQ multiplex PCR; TCRdb's copy keeps in-frame clones and lacks some. The sample has 20,000 to 25,000 clones, 65% to 90% seen once. This sample comprised CD4+ or CD8+ T cells sorted from blood, obtained in a trial of the OX40 agonist ivuxolimab. The receptors were gathered from an adult with an advanced solid tumor such as melanoma, head and neck, liver or kidney cancer. CDR3s include the opening cysteine and the closing phenylalanine or tryptophan. D genes are given only for firm matches. Only part of the rows carry a size: once, few, many, or a class if the clone is expanded.

V	J	size	D	DNA	CDR3
TRBV7-8	TRBJ1-5	few	NA	TGTGCCAGCACCTTACCGGGTCAGCCCCAGCATTTT	CASTLPGQPQHF
TRBV7-6	TRBJ2-1	NA	NA	TGTGCCAGCAGCTTAGTAGCGGTAGGGCACAATGAGCAGTTCTTC	CASSLVAVGHNEQFF
TRBV6-1	TRBJ2-2	NA	TRBD2	TGTGCCAGCAGTAAAGGTAGCGGGGGAGACACCGGGGAGCTGTTTTTT	CASSKGSGGDTGELFF
TRBV6-5	TRBJ1-5	NA	NA	TGTGCCAGCAGTCGGGAGGAAAATCAGCCCCAGCATTTT	CASSREENQPQHF
TRBV5-5	TRBJ2-5	NA	NA	TGTGCCAGCAGCTCAGGAGAGACCCAGTACTTC	CASSSGETQYF
TRBV5-6	TRBJ2-7	NA	TRBD2	TGTGCCAGCAGCTTGGAGGCCGGCGGGAGGGTGCACGAGCAGTACTTC	CASSLEAGGRVHEQYF
TRBV2	TRBJ1-3	NA	NA	TGTGCCAGCAGTGCTTTGACTTTCTCTGGAAACACCATATATTTT	CASSALTFSGNTIYF
TRBV18	TRBJ1-1	NA	NA	TGTGCCAGCTCACCCCCGGGACATATGAACACTGAAGCTTTCTTT	CASSPPGHMNTEAFF
TRBV5-4	TRBJ1-6	NA	NA	TGTGCCAGCAGCTTGGTTGAGGGAGGGTCACCCCTCCACTTT	CASSLVEGGSPLHF
TRBV7-9	TRBJ2-3	NA	TRBD1	TGTGCCAGCAGCTTTGACAGGGGGACAAGAGGGACAGATACGCAGTATTTT	CASSFDRGTRGTDTQYF
TRBV25-1	TRBJ2-1	NA	NA	TGTGCCAGCAGTGATTCCACGCTAAAATACAATGAGCAGTTCTTC	CASSDSTLKYNEQFF
TRBV11-1	TRBJ2-7	NA	TRBD1	TGTGCCAGCTCCGAGACAGGGGATACCTACGAGCAGTACTTC	CASSETGDTYEQYF
TRBV7-3	TRBJ2-1	NA	TRBD1	TGTGCCAGCAGTTCTGGAGAGGGGACCAGGGGGTACAATGAGCAGTTCTTC	CASSSGEGTRGYNEQFF
TRBV7-9	TRBJ2-2	NA	TRBD2	TGTGCCAGCCCCGGCGCGGGAGTAGGGACCGGGGAGCTGTTTTTT	CASPGAGVGTGELFF
TRBV4-1	TRBJ2-7	NA	NA	TGCGCCAGCAGCCAAGGTGGGCTGAGGGACGAGCAGTACTTC	CASSQGGLRDEQYF
TRBV29-1	TRBJ2-2	NA	NA	TGCAGCGTTCTAAGCGGTGGCACCGGGGAGCTGTTTTTT	CSVLSGGTGELFF